This T cell receptor beta chain emerged from a study of cytomegalovirus exposure and HLA in healthy donors. Study outcomes and limitations: For most subjects, TCR beta sequences were reported to predict HLA-A and HLA-B alleles with accuracy.

Trimming stripped 0 bases from V and 2 bases from J, with 8 bases between. The CDR3 extends over 14 amino acids. Germline loops: CDR1 SGHRS, CDR2 YFSETQ. In the PCR, 60 Vbeta and 13 Jbeta primers were used. Only in-frame clones appear in the TCRdb table, and some are missing; sequencing was by immunoSEQ multiplex PCR. The sample records 150,000 or so clones, approximately 80% being singletons. In its sample, this clone was seen once. The antigen is not known. The receptor's source is a man under 40 in good health and CMV-seropositive. The rearrangement joins TRBV5-1 to TRBJ2-5, with D possibly being TRBD2 (5 bases). Sequenced: PBMCs. The DNA of the CDR3 is TGCGCCAGCAGCTTGGGACTACTGCAAGAGACCCAGTACTTC. It yields the protein CASSLGLLQETQYF.